These 10 T cell receptor beta chains were sequenced from one sample in a study of T cell repertoires in cytomegalovirus infection. Their specific antigens are unknown. TCRdb ran MiXCR on the reads and lists one entry per CDR3 protein. The sample records fewer than 1,000,000 distinct CDR3 sequences, approximately 31% being singletons. The source was cultured CD8+ T cells from PBMCs, collected from culture after CMV antigen stimulation. All receptors derive from a human donor in good health (CMV status not recorded). Some clones in this sample may be carry-over from other donors' samples.

V usage is TRBV20-1 and J usage is TRBJ2-7; 11 bases map to TRBD2. Trimming cost V 0 bases and J 0 bases; bases outside gene matches: 1. This CDR3 comprises 15 residues. The germline V gene encodes CDR1 DFQATT and CDR2 SNEGSKA (reference sequence). CDR3 in amino acids: CSARELAGVSYEQYF. CDR3 nucleotide sequence: TGCAGTGCTAGAGAACTAGCGGGGGTCTCCTACGAGCAGTACTTC.

The chain links TRBV7-6 to TRBJ2-1, with 10 bases fitting TRBD2. With 2 bases clipped from V and 0 bases from J, the junction kept 7 bases outside the gene matches. CDR3 length equals 18 residues. The germline gives CDR1 SGHVS, CDR2 FNYEAQ. The CDR3 DNA is TGTGCCAGCAGCTTAAAAGCGGGAGGGACTACCTCCTACAATGAGCAGTTCTTC. Amino acid sequence: CASSLKAGGTTSYNEQFF.

In this sample, this clonotype turned up many times. The chain uses TRBV6-1 and TRBJ1-1; D unclear. Germline V gene sequence: CDR1 MNHNS, CDR2 SASEGT. Trimming took off 7 bases at V and 3 bases at J, with 12 bases between the two ends. There are 13 residues in the CDR3. The CDR3 DNA follows: TGTGCCAGCAAGGCCGTTGTAGACACTGAAGCTTTCTTT. Translating gives CASKAVVDTEAFF.

In its sample, this clonotype was seen many times. This sequence joins TRBV19 and TRBJ1-1; 8 bases fit TRBD1. The CDR3 is 15 amino acids. Germline CDR1 reads LNHDA; CDR2 reads SQIVND (reference sequence). The V and J ends lost 4 bases and 0 bases, in that order; junction bases with no gene match: 4. The CDR3 spells CASSTGQGLNTEAFF. CDR3 DNA: TGTGCCAGTAGTACAGGACAGGGCCTGAACACTGAAGCTTTCTTT.

This clonotype was recorded a few times. The CDR3 reads CASSLAGAGYYEQYV. In DNA, the CDR3 is TGTGCCAGCAGCTTAGCGGGGGCTGGCTACTACGAGCAGTACGTC. The gene calls are TRBV13 and TRBJ2-7; D may be TRBD1 or TRBD2 (6 bases each). CDR3 size: 15 residues. The germline V gene encodes CDR1 PRHDT and CDR2 FYEKMQ (reference sequence). V lost 1 base and J 3 bases, leaving 13 bases between the germline ends.

There are a few counts of this clonotype. V and J are TRBV7-2 and TRBJ2-7; tentatively, D is TRBD2 (6 bases). The germline V and J ends were trimmed by 0 bases and 5 bases, with 8 bases remaining between them. From germline, CDR1 is SGHTA and CDR2 FQGNSA. This CDR3 has 13 residues. The CDR3 bases are TGTGCCAGCAGCTTAGCCGGCGGGAACGAGCAGTACGTC. Translating it yields CASSLAGGNEQYV.

The chain is built from TRBV11-1 and TRBJ1-1; D unclear. The ends were cut back, 4 bases at V and 5 bases at J, with 11 bases in the middle. The CDR3 has 13 amino acids. Germline loops: CDR1 SGHAT, CDR2 FQDESV (reference sequence). The CDR3 here is CASSSPRKTEAFF. CDR3 nucleotide sequence: TGTGCCAGCAGCTCACCCCGGAAGACTGAAGCTTTCTTT.

This clonotype was counted only a few times. The genes are TRBV5-1 and TRBJ2-7, with D perhaps given as TRBD1 or TRBD2 (5 bases each). Germline V gene data show CDR1 as SGHRS and CDR2 as YFSETQ. V lost 4 bases to trimming and J lost 3 bases, with 14 bases between them. The CDR3 totals 14 residues. The CDR3 protein is CASSKGEGIYEQYF. The DNA for the CDR3 is TGCGCCAGCAGCAAGGGAGAGGGGATCTACGAGCAGTACTTC.

The chain recombines TRBV12-3 or TRBV12-4 with TRBJ1-1, with D uncertain. This CDR3 is built from 14 residues. V was trimmed by 4 bases and J by 3 bases, leaving 12 bases between them. CDR3 nucleotides: TGTGCCAGCAGTTCGTCCGACAAGCACACTGAAGCTTTCTTT. It codes for CASSSSDKHTEAFF.

This clonotype was seen more than once but under ten times. The genes are TRBV28 and TRBJ2-1, with D uncertain. Germline lookup yields CDR1 MDHEN and CDR2 SYDVKM. This CDR3 has 14 amino acids. V was trimmed by 8 bases and J by 0 bases, leaving 11 bases between them. This CDR3 is CASLSLGSYNEQFF. CDR3 nucleotides: TGTGCCAGCTTGTCCCTTGGCTCCTACAATGAGCAGTTCTTC.